These 31 T cell receptor beta chains originate from one sample sequenced in a study of somatic mutations in cytotoxic T cells in rheumatoid arthritis. The method was immunoSEQ multiplex PCR; TCRdb's version includes in-frame clones alone and lacks a portion of them. This table holds just over 15,000 clones, 65% to 80% found once. Sequencing was performed on CD8+ T cells sorted from blood. These receptors came from an adult with rheumatoid arthritis.

The chain carries TRBV6-1 and TRBJ2-1; D is unresolved. The CDR3 runs to 15 residues. Germline V CDR1 and CDR2: MNHNS, SASEGT. V was cut by 4 bases and J by 8 bases, with 18 bases left in between. The CDR3 protein is CASSVQQLKWDEQFF. The CDR3 bases are TGTGCCAGCAGTGTGCAACAGCTTAAATGGGATGAGCAGTTCTTC.

CDR3 DNA sequence: TGTGCCAGCAGCTTAGCACTAGCGGGGTACGAGCAGTACTTC. This encodes CASSLALAGYEQYF. The rearrangement joins TRBV11-2 to TRBJ2-7, with 10 bases lining up with TRBD2. V trimming: 1 base; J trimming: 4 bases; junction bases outside the gene matches: 1. CDR1 SGHAT and CDR2 FQNNGV come from the germline V gene. The CDR3 totals 14 residues. The full variable domain, in which reference TRBV11-2 and TRBJ2-7 provide the parts outside the CDR3, is EAGVAQSPRYKIIEKRQSVAFWCNPISGHATLYWYQQILGQGPKLLIQFQNNGVVDDSQLPKDRFSAERLKGVDSTLKIQPAKLEDSAVYLCASSLALAGYEQYFGPGTRLTVT.

Only a few counts were recorded for this clone. The rearrangement joins TRBV30 to TRBJ2-7, with TRBD1 matching over 11 bases. The CDR3 is 15 amino acids. V shed 2 bases and J 3 bases; nucleotides not matched to a gene: 6. Germline CDR1 reads GTSNPN; CDR2 reads SVGIG (reference sequence). DNA of the CDR3: TGTGCCTGGAGTACCCGGGACAGGGGGTACTACGAGCAGTACTTC. As protein: CAWSTRDRGYYEQYF.

The chain couples TRBV19 to TRBJ1-1; D ambiguous. The CDR3 length is 14 residues. The ends were cut back, 2 bases at V and 2 bases at J, with 9 bases in the middle. CDR1 is LNHDA, CDR2 SQIVND, per germline (reference sequence). The CDR3 loop is CASSITTPNTEAFF. CDR3 coding DNA: TGTGCCAGTAGTATAACAACGCCCAACACTGAAGCTTTCTTT.

The chain recombines TRBV28 with TRBJ2-2; TRBD1 aligns across 7 bases. The CDR3 consists of 16 residues. The germline gives CDR1 MDHEN, CDR2 SYDVKM. J gave up 1 base and V 6 bases, and 8 bases lay outside the gene matches. CDR3 sequence reads: CASRPVDRKNTGELFF. CDR3 DNA sequence: TGTGCCAGCAGGCCCGTGGACAGGAAGAACACCGGGGAGCTGTTTTTT. Variable domain in full (rest from reference TRBV28 and TRBJ2-2): DVKVTQSSRYLVKRTGEKVFLECVQDMDHENMFWYRQDPGLGLRLIYFSYDVKMKEKGDIPEGYSVSREKKERFSLILESASTNQTSMYLCASRPVDRKNTGELFFGEGSRLTVL.

This clone ranks as medium-sized (0.01 to 0.1%). This chain links TRBV30 with TRBJ2-6; tentatively, D is TRBD2 (5 bases). The V and J ends lost 0 bases and 3 bases respectively, with 6 bases between them. Germline-derived CDR1 and CDR2 are GTSNPN and SVGIG (reference sequence). The CDR3 has 14 amino acids. CDR3 in DNA: TGTGCCTGGAGTGTCGGGGATGGGGCCAACGTCCTGACTTTC. Translation gives CAWSVGDGANVLTF.

This clone appeared a few times. V and J are TRBV6-1 and TRBJ1-6; D is uncertain. Germline-derived CDR1 and CDR2 are MNHNS and SASEGT. The CDR3 has 15 residues. V was cut by 2 bases and J by 9 bases, with 14 bases left in between. The chain's CDR3 is CASSESEGSGSPLHF. The DNA of the CDR3 is TGTGCCAGCAGTGAATCGGAGGGAAGTGGTTCACCCCTCCACTTT.

CDR3 residues: CAWSGREVYEQYF. CDR3 sequence (DNA): TGTGCCTGGAGTGGGCGGGAGGTCTACGAGCAGTACTTC. The gene calls are TRBV30 and TRBJ2-7; 8 bases map to TRBD2. The V gene's germline CDR1 is GTSNPN and CDR2 SVGIG (reference sequence). This CDR3 comprises 13 residues. V lost 1 base, J lost 3 bases, and 2 bases stayed unmatched.

The chain couples TRBV2 to TRBJ2-3, with TRBD1 identical over 7 bases. V gave up 6 bases and J gave up 14 bases; unmatched junction bases: 17. CDR3 length equals 14 residues. Germline lookup yields CDR1 SNHLY and CDR2 FYNNEI. CDR3 residues: CASSTGEYGDKGYF. For the CDR3, the DNA is TGTGCCAGCAGCACAGGGGAATACGGGGATAAAGGGTATTTT.

This sequence joins TRBV27 and TRBJ2-5, with TRBD2 identical over 8 bases. The DNA end is more similar to TRBJ2-7, so the J call may be wrong. The CDR3 is made up of 14 amino acids. Germline lookup yields CDR1 MNHEY and CDR2 SMNVEV (reference sequence). The DNA for the CDR3 is TGTGCCAGCAGTCCAGACGGGACTAGTAACGAGCAGTACTTC. This gives the protein CASSPDGTSNEQYF.

There are a few counts of this clone. The V and J genes are TRBV11-2 and TRBJ2-7; D possibly corresponds to TRBD2 (5 bases). V was clipped by 6 bases and J by 3 bases, with 12 bases between them. Germline values: CDR1 SGHAT, CDR2 FQNNGV. This CDR3 has 13 residues. The CDR3 region has the DNA TGTGCCAGCAGTTTCCCGGGAAACTACGAGCAGTACTTC. Its translation is CASSFPGNYEQYF.

The V and J genes are TRBV11-1 and TRBJ2-6, with D tentatively TRBD1 (5 bases). Germline V CDR1 and CDR2: SGHAT, FQDESV (reference sequence). Between the trimmed V and J ends, which lost 1 base and 1 base, there was a span of 11 bases. There are 17 residues in the CDR3. The CDR3 sequence is CASSLGDSFSGANVLTF. The CDR3 DNA follows: TGTGCCAGCAGCTTAGGAGACAGTTTTTCTGGGGCCAACGTCCTGACTTTC.

The chain uses TRBV15 and TRBJ2-1; D is uncertain. This CDR3 is built from 15 residues. Per the germline V gene, CDR1 is LNHNV and CDR2 is YYDKDF (reference sequence). Trimming removed 0 bases from V and 4 bases from J, with 10 bases in between. Here the CDR3 DNA reads TGTGCCACCAGCAGAGACCCAGCTGGATACAATGAGCAGTTCTTC. Protein product: CATSRDPAGYNEQFF.

This clone was detected only a few times. This rearrangement joins TRBV10-1 to TRBJ1-4; D uncertain. This CDR3 region has 16 residues. V was trimmed by 6 bases and J by 6 bases, leaving 20 bases between them. Germline V lookup: CDR1 WNHNN, CDR2 SYGVQD (reference sequence). CDR3 nucleotide sequence: TGCGCCAGCAGCCGACCTTCTTTTATGAGGGATGAAAAACTGTTTTTT. This sequence encodes CASSRPSFMRDEKLFF.

This sequence joins TRBV7-9 and TRBJ2-5; 7 nucleotides line up with TRBD1. J lost 5 bases, V lost 6 bases, and 6 bases had no gene match. In germline, CDR1 is SEHNR, CDR2 FQNEAQ (reference sequence). The CDR3 extends over 13 amino acids. CDR3: CASRFGTEETQYF. CDR3 coding DNA: TGTGCCAGCAGATTCGGGACAGAGGAGACCCAGTACTTC.

This clone occurred a few times. This chain uses TRBV2 with TRBJ1-6; no reliable D call. The length of the CDR3 is 14 residues. The V and J ends lost 6 bases and 9 bases respectively, with 15 bases between them. Germline CDR1 is SNHLY and CDR2 is FYNNEI. The DNA of the CDR3 is TGTGCCAGCAGGCCGGGAGTAACTCTTTCACCCCTCCACTTT. Encoded protein: CASRPGVTLSPLHF.

The V gene is TRBV7-8, the J gene TRBJ2-3; TRBD2 agrees at 11 bases. Germline trimming cut 6 bases from V and 6 bases from J; bases unmatched to any gene: 11. The CDR3 is 16 residues long. Looked up from germline, CDR1 is SGHVS and CDR2 is FQNEAQ. CDR3 sequence: CASRFPLAGGSDTQYF. CDR3 nucleotide sequence: TGTGCCAGCAGATTCCCTCTAGCGGGGGGCAGTGATACGCAGTATTTT.

J is TRBJ2-5 and V is TRBV27; perhaps TRBD2 as D (7 bases). This CDR3 comprises 16 residues. Germline CDR1 and CDR2: MNHEY and SMNVEV (reference sequence). With 5 bases removed from V and 5 bases from J, the gap between germline ends came to 21 bases. CDR3 sequence (DNA): TGTGCCAGCAGTCCGTCATCGTCGGGGGGCGGCGAGACCCAGTACTTC. Protein: CASSPSSSGGGETQYF.

V usage is TRBV7-6 and J usage is TRBJ1-1; possible D gene TRBD1, 5 bases. Looked up from germline, CDR1 is SGHVS and CDR2 is FNYEAQ. This CDR3 contains 13 residues. The ends were cut back, 4 bases at V and 7 bases at J, with 13 bases in the middle. Here the CDR3 DNA reads TGTGCCAGCAGCTACGGTGCGGGGGGTGAAGCTTTCTTT. Protein product: CASSYGAGGEAFF.

This chain connects TRBV19 to TRBJ2-1; 9 bases agree with TRBD1. The CDR3 contains 15 residues. With 4 bases clipped from V and 2 bases from J, the junction kept 3 bases outside the gene matches. Per germline, CDR1 LNHDA and CDR2 SQIVND (reference sequence). CDR3 coding DNA: TGTGCCAGTAGTAGCGGACAGGGGCCCTACAATGAGCAGTTCTTC. It specifies CASSSGQGPYNEQFF. Full variable domain (rest looked up from reference TRBV19 and TRBJ2-1): DGGITQSPKYLFRKEGQNVTLSCEQNLNHDAMYWYRQDPGQGLRLIYYSQIVNDFQKGDIAEGYSVSREKKESFPLTVTSAQKNPTAFYLCASSSGQGPYNEQFFGPGTRLTVL.

The chain combines TRBV27 with TRBJ1-2; D not resolved. The CDR3 length is 13 residues. V lost 3 bases and J lost 6, with 11 bases in between. The germline V gene encodes CDR1 MNHEY and CDR2 SMNVEV (reference sequence). CDR3 sequence reads: CASSLIPAHGYTF. CDR3 sequence (DNA): TGTGCCAGCAGTTTGATCCCAGCTCATGGCTACACCTTC.

In this sample, this clone turned up once. This CDR3 reads CASSQVGLDTEAFF. As DNA, the CDR3 is TGCGCCAGCAGCCAAGTGGGCCTAGACACTGAAGCTTTCTTT. The chain is built from TRBV4-1 and TRBJ1-1; the D is unclear. CDR3 length: 14 residues. The germline CDR1 and CDR2 sequences are MGHRA and YSYEKL. The ends were cut back, 1 base at V and 3 bases at J, with 9 bases in the middle.

This clone was detected only a few times. The chain recombines TRBV4-1 with TRBJ1-5; 10 bases are shared with TRBD1. The V gene's germline CDR1 is MGHRA and CDR2 YSYEKL. V was pared by 5 bases and J by 6 bases, with 7 bases of the junction left unmatched. The CDR3 is 15 amino acids. The CDR3 coding sequence is TGCGCCAGCAGCTACGGACAGGGGGTCACTCAGCCCCAGCATTTT. Translated, it gives CASSYGQGVTQPQHF.

This clone has a single count. The chain links TRBV7-6 to TRBJ2-2; TRBD2 agrees at 12 bases. The ends lost 1 base at V and 3 bases at J; junction bases unmatched: 6. The CDR3 spans 18 residues. Germline values: CDR1 SGHVS, CDR2 FNYEAQ. The CDR3 nucleotides are TGTGCCAGCAGCTTAGGACTAGCGGGAGAGGAATACACCGGGGAGCTGTTTTTT. The encoded protein is CASSLGLAGEEYTGELFF. Supplemented by reference TRBV7-6 and TRBJ2-2, the full variable domain reads GAGVSQSPRYKVTKRGQDVALRCDPISGHVSLYWYRQALGQGPEFLTYFNYEAQQDKSGLPNDRFSAERPEGSISTLTIQRTEQRDSAMYRCASSLGLAGEEYTGELFFGEGSRLTVL.

Only a few counts were recorded for this clone. V usage is TRBV30 and J usage is TRBJ2-7, with TRBD1 matching over 7 bases. This CDR3 is 15 amino acids long. V dropped 0 bases and J dropped 1; count of bases not matched to a gene: 6. The germline V gene has CDR1 GTSNPN and CDR2 SVGIG (reference sequence). Written as DNA, the CDR3 is TGTGCCTGGAGTGTATGGGCAGGGGGTTCCTACGAGCAGTACTTC. Translation: CAWSVWAGGSYEQYF.

This clone has just one count. V usage is TRBV2 and J usage is TRBJ1-3; the D gene is possibly TRBD1 (6 bases). The germline gives CDR1 SNHLY, CDR2 FYNNEI. CDR3 length: 12 amino acids. V was pared by 11 bases and J by 1 base, with 9 bases between. The DNA for the CDR3 is TGTGCCGGGGGCGGGTCTGGAAACACCATATATTTT. Translated, it gives CAGGGSGNTIYF.

CDR3 sequence reads: CASRGPTNEKLFF. DNA for the CDR3: TGTGCCAGCAGGGGACCGACTAATGAAAAACTGTTTTTT. This chain uses TRBV6-8 with TRBJ1-4, with D tentatively TRBD1 (5 bases). The V gene's germline CDR1 is MNHGY and CDR2 SAAAGT. Trimming left V 6 bases short and J 2 bases short, with 7 bases between. The CDR3 is made up of 13 amino acids.

V gene TRBV28 combines with J gene TRBJ2-7; 11 nucleotides align to TRBD2. The germline V gene has CDR1 MDHEN and CDR2 SYDVKM. CDR3 length: 15 residues. J was trimmed by 2 bases and V by 8 bases; bases with no gene match: 8. The CDR3 nucleotides read TGTGCCAGCGATACCCGACTAGCGGGAACCTACGAGCAGTACTTC. Its translation: CASDTRLAGTYEQYF.

The chain combines TRBV4-1 with TRBJ1-5, with a weak D call TRBD1 (5 bases). V lost 4 bases to trimming and J lost 3 bases, with 13 bases between them. The CDR3 covers 15 residues. Germline CDR1 MGHRA, CDR2 YSYEKL. CDR3 region: CASSLLDSSNQPQHF. CDR3 coding DNA: TGCGCCAGCAGCCTACTCGACAGTTCCAATCAGCCCCAGCATTTT.

V gene TRBV6-4 combines with J gene TRBJ2-1; tentative D call: TRBD2 (6 bases). The V end lost 5 bases, the J end lost 2 bases, and 10 bases lay between the germline ends. In germline, CDR1 is MRHNA, CDR2 SNTAGT. This CDR3 has 14 amino acids. The CDR3 region has the DNA TGTGCCAGCAGTTGGGGAGGCCCCTACAATGAGCAGTTCTTC. Amino acids: CASSWGGPYNEQFF.

This clone was seen once. The chain couples TRBV4-1 to TRBJ2-1, with 12 bases identical to TRBD2. Germline-derived CDR1 and CDR2 are MGHRA and YSYEKL. J gave up 8 bases and V 0 bases, and 5 bases lay outside the gene matches. The CDR3 is 16 amino acids. The CDR3 sequence is CASSQEPGLAGDEQFF. The CDR3 coding sequence is TGCGCCAGCAGCCAAGAACCGGGACTAGCGGGTGATGAGCAGTTCTTC.